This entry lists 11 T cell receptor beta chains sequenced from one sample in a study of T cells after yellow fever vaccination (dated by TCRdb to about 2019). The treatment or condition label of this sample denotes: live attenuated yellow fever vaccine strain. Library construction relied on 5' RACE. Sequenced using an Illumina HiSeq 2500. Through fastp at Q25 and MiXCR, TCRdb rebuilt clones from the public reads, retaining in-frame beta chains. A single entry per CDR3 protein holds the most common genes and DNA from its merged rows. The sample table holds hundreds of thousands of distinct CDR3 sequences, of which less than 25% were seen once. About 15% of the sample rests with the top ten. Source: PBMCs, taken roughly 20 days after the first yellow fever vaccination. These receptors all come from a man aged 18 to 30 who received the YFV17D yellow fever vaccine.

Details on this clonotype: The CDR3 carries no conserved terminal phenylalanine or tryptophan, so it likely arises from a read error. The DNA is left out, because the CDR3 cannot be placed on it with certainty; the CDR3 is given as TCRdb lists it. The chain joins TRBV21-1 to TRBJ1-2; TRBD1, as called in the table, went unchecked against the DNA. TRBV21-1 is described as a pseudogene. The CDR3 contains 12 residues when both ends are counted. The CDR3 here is CASSKVSGSCGS.

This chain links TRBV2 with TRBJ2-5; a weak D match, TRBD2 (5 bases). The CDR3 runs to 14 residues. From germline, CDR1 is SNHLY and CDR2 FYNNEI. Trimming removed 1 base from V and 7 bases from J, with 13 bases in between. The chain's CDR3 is CASSEDKTGGTQYF. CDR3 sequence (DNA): TGTGCCAGCAGTGAAGACAAGACCGGAGGGACCCAGTACTTC.

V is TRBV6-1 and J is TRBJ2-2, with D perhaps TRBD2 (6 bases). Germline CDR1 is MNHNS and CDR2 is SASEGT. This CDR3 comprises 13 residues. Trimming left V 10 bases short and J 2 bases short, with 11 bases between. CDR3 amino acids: CATQGLNTGELFF. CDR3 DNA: TGTGCCACCCAGGGACTTAACACCGGGGAGCTGTTTTTT.

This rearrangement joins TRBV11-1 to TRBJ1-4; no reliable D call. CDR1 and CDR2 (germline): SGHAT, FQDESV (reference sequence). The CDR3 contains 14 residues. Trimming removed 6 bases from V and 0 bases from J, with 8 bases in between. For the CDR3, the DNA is TGTGCCAGCAGTAGGGTGTCAACTAATGAAAAACTGTTTTTT. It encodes CASSRVSTNEKLFF.

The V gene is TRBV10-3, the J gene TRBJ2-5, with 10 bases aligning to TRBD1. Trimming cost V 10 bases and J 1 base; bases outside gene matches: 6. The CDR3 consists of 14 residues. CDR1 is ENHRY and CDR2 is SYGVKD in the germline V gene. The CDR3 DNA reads TGTGCCAGCTCGGGACAGGGGACCCAAGAGACCCAGTACTTC. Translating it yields CASSGQGTQETQYF.

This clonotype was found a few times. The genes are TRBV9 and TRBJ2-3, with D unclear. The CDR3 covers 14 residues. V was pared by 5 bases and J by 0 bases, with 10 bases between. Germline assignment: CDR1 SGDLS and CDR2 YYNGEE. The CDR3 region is CASRPFSSTDTQYF. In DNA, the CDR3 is TGTGCCAGCAGGCCCTTCTCTAGCACAGATACGCAGTATTTT.

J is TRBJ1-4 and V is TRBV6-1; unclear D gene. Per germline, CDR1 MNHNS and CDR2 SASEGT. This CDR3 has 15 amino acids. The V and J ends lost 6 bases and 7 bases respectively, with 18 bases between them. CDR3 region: CASSAGGVWGEKLFF. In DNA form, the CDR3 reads TGTGCCAGCAGCGCAGGCGGGGTTTGGGGTGAAAAACTGTTTTTT.

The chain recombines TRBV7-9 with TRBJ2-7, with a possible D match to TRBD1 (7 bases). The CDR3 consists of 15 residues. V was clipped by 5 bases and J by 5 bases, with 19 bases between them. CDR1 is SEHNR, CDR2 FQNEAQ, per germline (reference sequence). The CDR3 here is CASSQTPRGDHEQYF. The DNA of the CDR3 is TGTGCCAGCAGCCAAACCCCCAGGGGGGACCACGAGCAGTACTTC. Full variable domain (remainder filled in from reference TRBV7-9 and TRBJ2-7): DTGVSQNPRHKITKRGQNVTFRCDPISEHNRLYWYRQTLGQGPEFLTYFQNEAQLEKSRLLSDRFSAERPKGSFSTLEIQRTEQGDSAMYLCASSQTPRGDHEQYFGPGTRLTVT.

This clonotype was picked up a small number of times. CDR3 protein: CARETQYF. The CDR3 nucleotides read TGTGCCAGAGAGACCCAGTACTTC. V gene TRBV21-1 combines with J gene TRBJ2-5. TRBV21-1 is a pseudogene. The CDR3 is 8 amino acids.

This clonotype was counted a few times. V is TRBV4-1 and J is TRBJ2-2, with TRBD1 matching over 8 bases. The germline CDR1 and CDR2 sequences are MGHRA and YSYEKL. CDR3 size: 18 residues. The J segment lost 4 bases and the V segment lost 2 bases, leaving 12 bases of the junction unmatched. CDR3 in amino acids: CASSQSPGQELGTGELFF. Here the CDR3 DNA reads TGCGCCAGCAGCCAATCTCCGGGACAGGAACTCGGCACCGGGGAGCTGTTTTTT.

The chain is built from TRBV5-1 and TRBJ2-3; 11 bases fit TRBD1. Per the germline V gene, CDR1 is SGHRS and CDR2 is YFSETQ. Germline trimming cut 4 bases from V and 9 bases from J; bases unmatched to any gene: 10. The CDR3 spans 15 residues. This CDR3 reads CASSLGTGGHNTQYF. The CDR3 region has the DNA TGCGCCAGCAGCCTCGGGACAGGGGGTCATAACACGCAGTATTTT.